What follows are 7 T cell receptor beta chains derived from one specimen sequenced in a study of CD8+CD57+ T cells in acquired aplastic anemia. Patients picked for sequencing had shown CD8+CD57+ cell expansion detected by flow cytometry. TCR beta VDJ combinations and CDR3 sequences were profiled from genomic DNA. MiXCR, applied by TCRdb to the reads, yields one record per CDR3 protein. Of about 160,000 distinct CDR3 sequences in the sample, 40% to 60% were seen once. The sample consisted of sorted CD4+, CD8+, or CD8+CD57+ T cells (not recorded which) from PBMCs. The receptors derive from a human donor with aplastic anemia.

This chain joins TRBV20-1 and TRBJ2-5, with D unresolved. The end of the DNA fits TRBJ2-7 better, so the J call may be wrong. In germline, CDR1 is DFQATT, CDR2 SNEGSKA (reference sequence). This CDR3 is 14 amino acids long. The CDR3 region is CSARGGGSAGEQYF. The CDR3, as DNA: TGCAGTGCTAGAGGTGGTGGATCCGCCGGCGAGCAGTACTTC.

This clonotype was detected many times. The chain joins TRBV12-3 or TRBV12-4 to TRBJ1-5; no firm D call. The CDR3 runs 12 residues. Trimming shortened V by 4 bases and J by 5 bases, and 6 bases separated the two germline ends. CDR3 in DNA: TGTGCCAGCAGTTCCGATCATCAGCCCCAGCATTTT. Its translation: CASSSDHQPQHF.

The V and J genes are TRBV9 and TRBJ1-2; 7 nucleotides match TRBD1. CDR1 is SGDLS, CDR2 YYNGEE, per germline. Trimming cost V 2 bases and J 7 bases; bases outside gene matches: 5. CDR3 size: 13 residues. The CDR3 sequence: CASSVPGDSGYTF. As DNA, the CDR3 is TGTGCCAGCAGCGTCCCTGGGGACAGTGGCTACACCTTC.

This clonotype came up many times. This chain links TRBV6-6 with TRBJ2-2; D uncertain. The CDR3 length is 15 residues. The V gene lost 7 bases and the J gene lost 0 bases, with 12 bases spanning the gap. Germline CDR1 and CDR2: MNHNY and SVGAGI (reference sequence). The CDR3 is CASIPERSNTGELFF. The CDR3 nucleotides are TGTGCCAGCATCCCTGAAAGGTCGAACACCGGGGAGCTGTTTTTT.

This clonotype was detected only once. This rearrangement joins TRBV19 to TRBJ1-1; D may be TRBD1 (6 bases). This CDR3 spans 15 amino acids. Trimming removed 3 bases at V and 0 bases at J, with 11 bases between. In germline, CDR1 is LNHDA, CDR2 SQIVND (reference sequence). The CDR3 DNA sequence: TGTGCCAGTAGTATCTTAGGGGGGCTGAACACTGAAGCTTTCTTT. Its translation: CASSILGGLNTEAFF.

J is TRBJ2-3 and V is TRBV9, with 7 nucleotides matching TRBD2. V shed 2 bases, J shed 9 bases, and the junction held 6 bases outside the gene matches. The CDR3 sequence is 13 residues long. Germline CDR1 reads SGDLS; CDR2 reads YYNGEE. The CDR3 protein is CASSVGGGDTQYF. In DNA form, the CDR3 reads TGTGCCAGCAGCGTGGGGGGGGGAGACACGCAGTATTTT.

The CDR3: CAISDPEGRGYNEQFF. For the CDR3, the DNA is TGTGCCATCAGTGACCCGGAGGGTAGAGGGTACAATGAGCAGTTCTTC. This chain uses TRBV10-3 with TRBJ2-1; tentative D call: TRBD2 (6 bases). V was cut by 3 bases and J by 4 bases, with 16 bases left in between. CDR1 ENHRY and CDR2 SYGVKD come from the germline V gene. CDR3 length: 16 residues.